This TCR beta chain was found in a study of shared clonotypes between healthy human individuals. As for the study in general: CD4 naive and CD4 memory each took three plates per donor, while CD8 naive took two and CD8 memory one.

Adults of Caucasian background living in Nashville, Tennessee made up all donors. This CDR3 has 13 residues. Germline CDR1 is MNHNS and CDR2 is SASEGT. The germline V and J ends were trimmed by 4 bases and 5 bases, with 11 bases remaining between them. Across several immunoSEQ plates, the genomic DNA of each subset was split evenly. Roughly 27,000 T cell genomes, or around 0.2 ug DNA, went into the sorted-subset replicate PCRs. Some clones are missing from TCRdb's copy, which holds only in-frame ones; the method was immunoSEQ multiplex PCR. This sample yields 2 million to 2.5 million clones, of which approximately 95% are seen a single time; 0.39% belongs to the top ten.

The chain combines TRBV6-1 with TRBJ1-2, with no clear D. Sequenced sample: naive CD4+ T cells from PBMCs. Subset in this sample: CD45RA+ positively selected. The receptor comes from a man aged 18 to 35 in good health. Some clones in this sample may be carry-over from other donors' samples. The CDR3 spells CASSAQVGYGYTF. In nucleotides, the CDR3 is TGTGCCAGCAGTGCGCAGGTGGGTTATGGCTACACCTTC.